A single sample gave rise to the 23 T cell receptor beta chains below, sequenced in a study of OX40 agonist ivuxolimab in advanced cancers. Assay: immunoSEQ multiplex PCR; the TCRdb copy retains only in-frame clones and omits some. The sample yields around 14,000 clones, 91% seen once. The specimen was CD4+ or CD8+ T cells sorted from blood, collected in a trial of the OX40 agonist ivuxolimab. The receptors here all came from an adult with an advanced solid tumor such as melanoma, head and neck, liver or kidney cancer.

V and J are TRBV12-5 and TRBJ2-7; D is ambiguous. The CDR3 extends over 14 amino acids. Germline V gene data show CDR1 as LGHNT and CDR2 as FRNRAP. The V and J ends lost 5 bases and 2 bases respectively, with 13 bases between them. The CDR3 region is CASGPRRVTYEQYF. In DNA, the CDR3 is TGTGCTAGTGGTCCTCGACGGGTAACCTACGAGCAGTACTTC.

The chain links TRBV19 to TRBJ1-1; D is possibly TRBD1 (6 bases). The V end was cut by 8 bases, the J end by 0 bases, with 10 bases between. Germline CDR1 reads LNHDA; CDR2 reads SQIVND (reference sequence). The CDR3 runs 13 residues. For the CDR3, the DNA is TGTGCCAGTGGACAGACCATGAACACTGAAGCTTTCTTT. Protein: CASGQTMNTEAFF.

The rearrangement joins TRBV5-6 to TRBJ2-1; the match to TRBD1 covers 8 bases. The CDR3 contains 16 residues. Germline CDR1 SGHDT, CDR2 YYEEEE. J lost 2 bases, V lost 1 base, and 5 bases had no gene match. The CDR3 loop reads CASSLRAGQAYNEQFF. CDR3 DNA: TGTGCCAGCAGCTTGAGGGCGGGACAGGCCTACAATGAGCAGTTCTTC.

The V and J genes are TRBV30 and TRBJ2-3, with D hard to call. Germline V lookup: CDR1 GTSNPN, CDR2 SVGIG (reference sequence). V was shortened by 4 bases and J by 6 bases, with 11 bases between the two germline ends. The CDR3 consists of 12 residues. In nucleotides, the CDR3 is TGTGCCTGGATGGTCCCCCCGGATACGCAGTATTTT. Its protein is CAWMVPPDTQYF.

The chain is built from TRBV27 and TRBJ2-1; D is uncertain. The CDR3 extends over 11 amino acids. In germline, CDR1 is MNHEY, CDR2 SMNVEV (reference sequence). Trimming cost V 5 bases and J 3 bases, with 2 bases left between them. Written as DNA, the CDR3 is TGTGCCAGCAGTCTCTACAATGAGCAGTTCTTC. This codes for CASSLYNEQFF.

This chain connects TRBV28 to TRBJ2-1; D tentatively fits TRBD1 or TRBD2 (5 bases each). This CDR3 comprises 14 residues. V lost 5 bases and J 2 bases, leaving 10 bases between the germline ends. Per germline, CDR1 MDHEN and CDR2 SYDVKM. The CDR3 loop is CASSQPGPYNEQFF. The CDR3 DNA follows: TGTGCCAGCAGTCAACCGGGACCCTACAATGAGCAGTTCTTC.

V gene TRBV11-2 combines with J gene TRBJ2-5; 9 nucleotides agree with TRBD1. CDR1 and CDR2 (germline): SGHAT, FQNNGV. CDR3 length: 15 amino acids. Losses at the gene ends were 7 bases for V and 4 bases for J; bases not matched to a gene: 10. CDR3 sequence: CASTNRDRVLETQYF. The CDR3 DNA is TGTGCCAGCACAAACCGGGACAGGGTTTTAGAGACCCAGTACTTC.

This clone was recorded only once. The rearrangement joins TRBV7-2 to TRBJ1-6; tentatively, D is TRBD1 (5 bases). Germline lookup yields CDR1 SGHTA and CDR2 FQGNSA. The CDR3 consists of 15 residues. Trimming removed 5 bases from V and 14 bases from J, with 22 bases in between. CDR3 nucleotides: TGTGCCAGCAGCCCCCTGGGAGGGGCCCAATCCGCCCTCCACTTT. Amino acid sequence: CASSPLGGAQSALHF.

This clone came up once. The V call is TRBV7-8, the J call TRBJ1-5; D possibly corresponds to TRBD1 (5 bases). V was clipped by 3 bases and J by 5 bases, with 11 bases between them. This CDR3 contains 14 residues. Looked up from germline, CDR1 is SGHVS and CDR2 is FQNEAQ. The CDR3 DNA reads as TGTGCCAGCAGCTTGGGACTCCTCGATCAGCCCCAGCATTTT. Its translation is CASSLGLLDQPQHF.

This clone was seen a single time. The CDR3 DNA reads as TGTGCCAGCAGTTTATCGAGATCTAGCGGTGTCGAGCAGTACTTC. Protein product: CASSLSRSSGVEQYF. This sequence joins TRBV27 and TRBJ2-7; 7 bases map to TRBD2. Germline CDR1 reads MNHEY; CDR2 reads SMNVEV (reference sequence). The CDR3 consists of 15 residues. V lost 0 bases to trimming and J lost 6 bases; unmatched junction nucleotides: 8.

This clone was seen a single time. V gene TRBV11-2 combines with J gene TRBJ2-1; D is ambiguous. With 1 base removed from V and 4 bases from J, the gap between germline ends came to 2 bases. This CDR3 has 12 amino acids. Germline V gene data show CDR1 as SGHAT and CDR2 as FQNNGV. In DNA, the CDR3 is TGTGCCAGCAGCTTAGGGTACAATGAGCAGTTCTTC. Translated, it gives CASSLGYNEQFF.

The chain links TRBV19 to TRBJ2-2; 10 nucleotides match TRBD2. Germline CDR1 and CDR2: LNHDA and SQIVND (reference sequence). There are 17 residues in the CDR3. The V segment lost 0 bases and the J segment 5 bases; nucleotides outside the gene matches: 6. CDR3: CASSIDSAGGGTGELFF. DNA of the CDR3: TGTGCCAGTAGTATAGACTCAGCGGGAGGGGGTACCGGGGAGCTGTTTTTT.

The chain is built from TRBV5-1 and TRBJ1-5; D gene uncertain. The CDR3 contains 15 residues. Germline V gene lookup returns CDR1 SGHRS and CDR2 YFSETQ. V gave up 0 bases and J gave up 3 bases, with 10 bases separating them. The DNA for the CDR3 is TGCGCCAGCAGCTTGGGCGGGGAGGTCAATCAGCCCCAGCATTTT. Its protein product is CASSLGGEVNQPQHF.

The chain recombines TRBV7-2 with TRBJ2-1; 12 nucleotides line up with TRBD2. With 3 bases clipped from V and 0 bases from J, the junction kept 6 bases outside the gene matches. The CDR3 is 18 residues long. Per the germline V gene, CDR1 is SGHTA and CDR2 is FQGNSA. The CDR3 nucleotides read TGTGCCAGCAGCTTGGGGACTAGCGGGTGGAGCTCCTACAATGAGCAGTTCTTC. Translating it yields CASSLGTSGWSSYNEQFF.

The chain is built from TRBV6-6 and TRBJ1-1; 9 bases map to TRBD1. The length of the CDR3 is 13 residues. With 6 bases clipped from V and 2 bases from J, the junction kept 1 base outside the gene matches. CDR1 and CDR2 from the germline V gene are MNHNY and SVGAGI (reference sequence). CDR3 sequence (DNA): TGTGCCAGCAGGACAGGGGGAAACACTGAAGCTTTCTTT. Its protein is CASRTGGNTEAFF.

The V call is TRBV27, the J call TRBJ2-1, with D possibly TRBD1 on 6 matching bases. With 5 bases removed from V and 5 bases from J, the gap between germline ends came to 13 bases. This CDR3 is 14 amino acids long. Germline-derived CDR1 and CDR2 are MNHEY and SMNVEV (reference sequence). In DNA, the CDR3 is TGTGCCAGCAGTCACCCCGCAGGGGACAATGAGCAGTTCTTC. Its protein is CASSHPAGDNEQFF.

The chain links TRBV27 to TRBJ2-2; 11 bases are a match to TRBD2. Trimming took 5 bases from V and 2 from J; bases not matched to a gene: 4. The germline V gene encodes CDR1 MNHEY and CDR2 SMNVEV (reference sequence). The CDR3 is 16 residues long. The chain's CDR3 is CASSTLAGGNTGELFF. The CDR3 DNA follows: TGTGCCAGCAGTACCCTAGCGGGAGGCAACACCGGGGAGCTGTTTTTT.

This clone occurred a few times. This chain joins TRBV4-1 and TRBJ1-4; D is uncertain. V was pared by 4 bases and J by 3 bases, with 12 bases between. The V gene's germline CDR1 is MGHRA and CDR2 YSYEKL. The CDR3 runs 15 residues. CDR3: CASSLMVEANEKLFF. CDR3 nucleotide sequence: TGCGCCAGCAGCCTAATGGTGGAAGCTAATGAAAAACTGTTTTTT.

The chain employs TRBV9 and TRBJ2-5; D not resolved. The V end lost 2 bases, the J end lost 4 bases, and 9 bases lay between the germline ends. The V gene's germline CDR1 is SGDLS and CDR2 YYNGEE. The CDR3 has 13 residues. The DNA for the CDR3 is TGTGCCAGCAGCGTTTTAATAGGAGAGACCCAGTACTTC. Protein sequence: CASSVLIGETQYF.

In its sample, this clone was seen a few times. The V call is TRBV6-5, the J call TRBJ2-1; TRBD2 matches at 7 bases. V was pared by 1 base and J by 8 bases, with 8 bases of the junction left unmatched. Germline CDR1 and CDR2: MNHEY and SVGAGI. CDR3 length: 15 amino acids. CDR3 coding DNA: TGTGCCAGCAGTTACTTCCCCGTGGGAGGGGATGAGCAGTTCTTC. Translated: CASSYFPVGGDEQFF.

The gene calls are TRBV6-5 and TRBJ2-7; D is perhaps TRBD1 (5 bases). The CDR3 has 16 residues. The germline V gene has CDR1 MNHEY and CDR2 SVGAGI. Trimming cost V 0 bases and J 6 bases, with 18 bases left between them. For the CDR3, the DNA is TGTGCCAGCAGTTACTCGTATGAGCCCAGGGTCCTCGAGCAGTACTTC. Amino acids: CASSYSYEPRVLEQYF.

This sequence joins TRBV6-5 and TRBJ2-1, with D unclear. This CDR3 comprises 16 residues. Germline assignment: CDR1 MNHEY and CDR2 SVGAGI. Trimming left V 0 bases short and J 0 bases short, with 9 bases between. CDR3 in DNA: TGTGCCAGCAGTTACTCCGAGCCGAGCTCCTACAATGAGCAGTTCTTC. Protein: CASSYSEPSSYNEQFF.

The chain is built from TRBV20-1 and TRBJ2-5; D call uncertain. V gave up 2 bases and J gave up 3 bases, with 4 bases separating them. CDR1 is DFQATT and CDR2 is SNEGSKA in the germline V gene (reference sequence). The CDR3 totals 11 residues. CDR3 sequence (DNA): TGCAGTGCTAGACCTGAAGAGACCCAGTACTTC. Residues: CSARPEETQYF.